In its sample, the clone carrying this T cell receptor (beta chain) was seen a few times. Its antigen is unknown. This sample is part of a study of blood T cells in healthy people across ages. Overall study results and limits: The unknown donor CMV status may have confounded expanded clonotype changes.

The CDR3 loop spans 14 amino acids. Per germline, CDR1 SGHTA and CDR2 FQGNSA. V dropped 2 bases and J dropped 0 bases, with 7 bases sitting between them. The second PCR ran about 6 to 11 cycles with a sample-barcoded 5' primer and J-beta primers. TCRdb re-analysed the 5' RACE reads in MiXCR, keeping a single row per CDR3 protein. The repertoire has some 890,000 distinct CDR3 sequences, almost 30% of them found once; the top ten carry about a tenth. Each individual donor underwent a draw of ten milliliters of peripheral blood. The data were also submitted as part of a second study, on T cells of mothers and their children. In that study: Over five children and their three healthy Caucasian mothers were the donors.

Input material: blood. The chain links TRBV7-2 to TRBJ2-5; a possible D gene is TRBD2 (6 bases). This sequence was found in a woman in her thirties or forties in good health. The CDR3: CASSLRGYQETQYF. In DNA form, the CDR3 reads TGTGCCAGCAGCTTACGGGGGTACCAAGAGACCCAGTACTTC.